This T cell receptor beta chain was captured by sequencing in a study of shared clonotypes between healthy human individuals (dated by TCRdb to about 2020). In the study overall: The cohort comprised two women and a few men aged 18 to 49 years. Per donor, three plates each were used for CD4 naive and CD4 memory, two for CD8 naive, and one for CD8 memory. To estimate repertoire size and how much clonotypes are shared between individuals, the study performed deep sequencing of blood TCR repertoires from a few healthy adults. To increase sequencing depth and limit assay-specific biases, different laboratories used diverse techniques to prepare libraries and sequence TCR repertoires. Between about 0.94 and 8.9 billion PBMCs per donor were obtained by leukapheresis. Broad study findings and their caveats: Because the study included a small number of donors, the genetic and exposure-history diversity represented was limited. Naive subsets generally had larger estimated clonotype richness than memory subsets did. Sampling was restricted to blood, and TCR repertoires in tissue are likely to differ from TCR repertoires in blood. Higher generation probabilities were observed for clonotypes shared by all four sorted-subset donors than for non-shared clonotypes. About 4.5% of naive CD4, 3% to 3.5% of naive CD8, about 2.4% of memory CD4, and around 0.42% of memory CD8 clonotypes were shared across a few donors. Even with the large sequencing depth, rarefaction of the sorted-subset datasets indicated that sequencing was incomplete. Pairwise subsampling indicated that sequencing depth was expected to affect the degree of clonotype sharing among donors.

Healthy HIV-negative adults with no recently reported acute infections or vaccinations were included as donors. Only Caucasian adults living in Nashville, Tennessee, USA were represented among the donors. Magnetic negative selection was used to enrich CD4+ T cells, after which naive cells were positively selected on CD45RA and the negative fraction became the memory subset. Blood was collected by leukapheresis, and PBMCs were isolated by Ficoll-Histopaque density gradient centrifugation and then cryopreserved in liquid nitrogen vapor phase. Analytical flow cytometry was used to check the purity and quantity of each magnetically sorted T cell population. Each sorted fraction had its genomic DNA isolated and then quantified by UV absorbance on a Nanodrop 2000c. TCR CDR3 regions were amplified from genomic DNA by multiplex PCR using the deep immunoSEQ assay. Genomic DNA extracted from each cell subset was distributed evenly over all wells of several immunoSEQ 96-well plates, and each plate served as one replicate. For sorted subsets, around 200 ng genomic DNA, equal to tens of thousands of T cell genomes, was loaded into each replicate PCR. The purified libraries were quantified using a Qubit 3.0 fluorometer, sized with a Bioanalyzer 2100, and then quantified again using the KAPA Library Quantification kit. Each immunoSEQ 96-well plate was sequenced on its own single-read 150-cycle Illumina NextSeq 550 flow cell. As for how the authors treated the data: The immunoSEQ output contained only junctional sequences without quality scores, so filtering could not match that applied to full-length reads. Sequences were annotated with PyIR, a Python wrapper for IgBLAST v1.9, and V/J genes and CDR3 were assigned using IMGT germline references. Reads were removed for weak V/J assignments (E-value above 1e-6), missing CDR3, stop codons, out-of-frame junctions, or ambiguous translated residues. A V3J clonotype was defined by an identical inferred V gene, J gene, and CDR3 amino acid sequence. The percentage overlap between two repertoires was calculated by dividing the number of shared unique clonotypes by the size of the smaller repertoire. Repertoire richness was assessed with RTK rarefaction, the Chao1 estimator, and Recon v2.1 estimates of unobserved clonotypes. Generation probabilities for all TCRbeta clonotypes obtained by the gDNA method from a handful of donors were computed using OLGA. What TCRdb holds here is the immuneACCESS table cut down to in-frame rearrangements. Part of the clones is not present; checked against another copy, under half of the missing clones reflect an unresolved V gene, and the others are unexplained. For V, J and clone size, that table is used; D and trimming come from the DNA. The sample includes more than 900,000 clones, with roughly 74% observed a single time. Jointly, the top ten make up 0.61% of the sample.

About this clone: No cognate antigen has been identified for it. Per-base qualities were not stored, and no clone one base away is much larger.

The TCR originated in a man aged 18-30 years in good health. Some clones in this sample may be carry-over from other donors' samples. Sequences were obtained from memory CD4+ T cells from PBMCs. What this sample's cell subset or site label stands for: CD45RA-negative fraction.

The CDR3 region reads CASSSGPGGEKLFF. The sequenced DNA: TGCGCCAGCAGCTCCGGCCCGGGGGGTGAAAAACTGTTTTTT. The V and J genes are TRBV5-1 and TRBJ1-4, with a tentative D gene TRBD1 over 5 matching bases. CDR1 and CDR2 are read off the germline V gene as SGHRS and YFSETQ. Taken from cysteine to phenylalanine, the CDR3 has 14 residues. Solely the CDR3 DNA is kept, with 42 bases framed from the first base. V loses 3 bases of germline sequence and J loses 7 bases, and the interval between the two ends is 13 bases.